This T cell receptor (beta chain) was recovered during a study of cytotoxic CD8 clonotypes in ibrutinib-treated CLL. Clones were read by immunoSEQ multiplex PCR, and TCRdb kept only the in-frame ones, dropping some. The data show hundreds of thousands of clones, 70% seen once. Points on this clone: The antigen remains undetermined.

Extraction of approximately 2 micrograms of genomic DNA from cryopreserved PBMCs supplied material for TCR beta libraries. The CDR3 covers 13 residues. Germline V gene data show CDR1 as MDHEN and CDR2 as SYDVKM. V was clipped by 8 bases and J by 5 bases; unmatched bases: 5. The study's findings and limits: Samples were collected at differing times from sustained-remission and progressing patients.

The chain combines TRBV28 with TRBJ2-7; 11 bases agree with TRBD2. Sequenced here: PBMCs, sampled after 24 months of ibrutinib treatment. The source is a human donor with chronic lymphocytic leukemia. CDR3 coding DNA: TGTGCCAGCCTGCCGGGACTAGCGGACGAGCAGTACTTC. Its protein product is CASLPGLADEQYF.